This passage covers 10 T cell receptor beta chains from one sample sequenced in a study of blood T cells in healthy people across ages. Through a sample-barcoded 5' primer and a J-beta primer mix, a second PCR was run for roughly 7 to 12 cycles. TCRdb used MiXCR to reprocess the 5' RACE reads, holding one entry per CDR3 protein. Of some 1.8 million distinct CDR3 sequences listed, approximately 39% are singletons. The specimen sequenced was blood. The origin of the receptors is a human donor in good health.

The chain joins TRBV5-1 to TRBJ2-5; 7 bases map to TRBD1. Germline lookup yields CDR1 SGHRS and CDR2 YFSETQ. The CDR3 runs 14 residues. V lost 4 bases, J lost 0 bases, and 3 bases stayed unmatched. The CDR3, as DNA: TGCGCCAGCAGCATGGGACAGTACCAAGAGACCCAGTACTTC. This gives the protein CASSMGQYQETQYF.

The chain employs TRBV12-3 or TRBV12-4 and TRBJ1-1; D is ambiguous. The CDR3 loop spans 12 amino acids. Between the trimmed V and J ends, which lost 4 bases and 4 bases, there was a span of 7 bases. CDR3: CASSWSVTEAFF. The DNA for the CDR3 is TGTGCCAGCAGTTGGTCTGTCACTGAAGCTTTCTTT.

This clonotype appeared a few times. This sequence joins TRBV5-1 and TRBJ1-1; D is ambiguous. The CDR3 length is 13 residues. Germline V gives CDR1 SGHRS, CDR2 YFSETQ. The V end was cut by 4 bases, the J end by 1 base, with 8 bases between. The CDR3 DNA sequence: TGCGCCAGCAGCAAAAATGCGAACACTGAAGCTTTCTTT. It translates to CASSKNANTEAFF.

This clonotype was counted only a few times. The chain is built from TRBV7-3 and TRBJ2-1, with TRBD1 identical over 10 bases. J was trimmed by 13 bases and V by 1 base; bases with no gene match: 13. Germline V gene lookup returns CDR1 SGHTA and CDR2 FQGTGA. The CDR3 contains 16 residues. The CDR3 nucleotides are TGTGCCAGCAGCTTAAAGGCTCGAGGACAGGGGGATCGTCAGTTCTTC. Translated: CASSLKARGQGDRQFF.

J is TRBJ2-7 and V is TRBV5-5, with 7 bases fitting TRBD1. CDR1 is SGHKS and CDR2 is YYEKEE in the germline V gene (reference sequence). The length of the CDR3 is 18 residues. V dropped 0 bases and J dropped 1; count of bases not matched to a gene: 13. CDR3 sequence (DNA): TGTGCCAGCAGCTTGGGGGGACAGCCCTACTCATGGTCCTACGAGCAGTACTTC. Residues: CASSLGGQPYSWSYEQYF.

This clonotype was detected a few times. The J gene is TRBJ2-5, the V gene TRBV6-2 or TRBV6-3; the D gene is possibly TRBD2 (7 bases). CDR3 size: 15 residues. Germline V gives CDR1 MNHEY, CDR2 SVGEGT. V was shortened by 6 bases and J by 3 bases, with 17 bases between the two germline ends. The CDR3 DNA is TGTGCCAGCAGCCTGATTGCGGGGGCCAAAGAGACCCAGTACTTC. It specifies CASSLIAGAKETQYF.

The rearrangement joins TRBV29-1 to TRBJ2-3; TRBD2 agrees at 7 bases. CDR3 length: 14 amino acids. V dropped 4 bases and J dropped 4; count of bases not matched to a gene: 8. CDR1 and CDR2 (germline): SQVTM, ANQGSEA. This CDR3 reads CSVVVSGGSDTQYF. The DNA of the CDR3 is TGCAGCGTTGTAGTATCGGGAGGTTCAGATACGCAGTATTTT.

V is TRBV6-2 or TRBV6-3 and J is TRBJ2-4; a weak D match, TRBD2 (6 bases). With the DNA end fitting TRBJ2-5 better, the J assignment may be wrong. This CDR3 is built from 17 residues. Germline CDR1 and CDR2: MNHEY and SVGEGT. CDR3 coding DNA: TGTGCCAGCAGTTACTCGACTCTCGGGAGCTCCCAAGAGACCCAGTACTTC. Its translation: CASSYSTLGSSQETQYF.

This clonotype has only a few counts. The rearrangement uses TRBV5-1 and TRBJ2-3; 16 nucleotides align to TRBD2. Losses at the gene ends were 4 bases for V and 3 bases for J; bases not matched to a gene: 8. Germline V gene lookup returns CDR1 SGHRS and CDR2 YFSETQ. The CDR3 length is 18 residues. As DNA, the CDR3 is TGCGCCAGCAGCCCACCGGGACTAGCGGGGGGGGGAACAGATACGCAGTATTTT. It is translated as CASSPPGLAGGGTDTQYF.

This clonotype was seen more than once but under ten times. DNA for the CDR3: TGCGCCAGCAGCCCCCTGAGGCTTGGGGACCTCTACGAGCAGTACTTC. Protein sequence: CASSPLRLGDLYEQYF. The genes are TRBV4-1 and TRBJ2-7, with D possibly being TRBD1 or TRBD2 (5 bases each). V was shortened by 4 bases and J by 3 bases, with 19 bases between the two germline ends. This CDR3 comprises 16 residues. Germline CDR1 MGHRA, CDR2 YSYEKL.